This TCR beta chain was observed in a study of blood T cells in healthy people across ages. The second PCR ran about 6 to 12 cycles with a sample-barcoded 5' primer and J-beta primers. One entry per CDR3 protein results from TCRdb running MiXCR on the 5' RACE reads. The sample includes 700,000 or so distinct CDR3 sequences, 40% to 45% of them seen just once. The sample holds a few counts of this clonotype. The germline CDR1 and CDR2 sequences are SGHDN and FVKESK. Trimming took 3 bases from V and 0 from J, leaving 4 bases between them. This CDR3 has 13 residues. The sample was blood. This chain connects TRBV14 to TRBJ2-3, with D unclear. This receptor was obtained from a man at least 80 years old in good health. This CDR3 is CASSHGSTDTQYF. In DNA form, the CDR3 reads TGTGCCAGCAGCCACGGGAGCACAGATACGCAGTATTTT.